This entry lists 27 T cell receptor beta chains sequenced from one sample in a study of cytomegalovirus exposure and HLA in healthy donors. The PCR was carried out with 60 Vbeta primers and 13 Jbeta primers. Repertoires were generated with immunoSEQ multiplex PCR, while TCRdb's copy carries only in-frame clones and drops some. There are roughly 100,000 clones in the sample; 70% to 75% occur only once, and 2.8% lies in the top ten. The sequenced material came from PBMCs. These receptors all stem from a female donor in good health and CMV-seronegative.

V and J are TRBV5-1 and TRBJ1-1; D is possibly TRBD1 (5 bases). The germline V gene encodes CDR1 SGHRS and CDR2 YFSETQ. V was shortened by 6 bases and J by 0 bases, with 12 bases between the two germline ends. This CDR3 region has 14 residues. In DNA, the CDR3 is TGCGCCAGCACTCAGGGAACTATGAACACTGAAGCTTTCTTT. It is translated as CASTQGTMNTEAFF.

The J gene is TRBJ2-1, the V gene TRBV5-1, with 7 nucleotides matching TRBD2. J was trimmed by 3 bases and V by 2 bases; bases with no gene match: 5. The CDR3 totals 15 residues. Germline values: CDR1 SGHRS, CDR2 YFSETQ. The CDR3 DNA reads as TGCGCCAGCAGCTTCGGACTAGGTAACTACAATGAGCAGTTCTTC. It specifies CASSFGLGNYNEQFF.

CDR3 nucleotides: TGCGCCAGCAGCTGGGACAGCGGTCAGCCCCAGCATTTT. Translating it yields CASSWDSGQPQHF. The chain is built from TRBV5-1 and TRBJ1-5; TRBD1 matches at 7 bases. This CDR3 is 13 amino acids long. After removal of 3 bases from V and 6 bases from J, the junction contained 3 bases not matched to a gene. Germline lookup yields CDR1 SGHRS and CDR2 YFSETQ.

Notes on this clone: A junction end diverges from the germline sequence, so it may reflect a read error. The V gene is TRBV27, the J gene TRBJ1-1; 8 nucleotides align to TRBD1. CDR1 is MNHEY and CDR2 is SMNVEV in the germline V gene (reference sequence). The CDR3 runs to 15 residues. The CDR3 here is CASSVSQGVTTEAFF. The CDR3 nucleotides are TGTGCCAGCAGTGTATCACAGGGGGTAACGACTGAAGCTTTCTTT.

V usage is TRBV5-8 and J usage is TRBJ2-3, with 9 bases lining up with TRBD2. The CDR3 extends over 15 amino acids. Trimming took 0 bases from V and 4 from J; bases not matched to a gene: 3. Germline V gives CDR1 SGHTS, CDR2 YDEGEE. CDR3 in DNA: TGTGCCAGCAGCTTGGGGCTAGCGGGATCAGATACGCAGTATTTT. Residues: CASSLGLAGSDTQYF.

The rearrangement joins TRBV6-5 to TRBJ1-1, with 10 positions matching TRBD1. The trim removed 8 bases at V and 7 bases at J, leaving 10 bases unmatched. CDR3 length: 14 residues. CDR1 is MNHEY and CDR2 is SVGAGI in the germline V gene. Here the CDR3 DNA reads TGTGCCAGCGGCCGGCGGGACAGGGGTAATGAAGCTTTCTTT. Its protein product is CASGRRDRGNEAFF.

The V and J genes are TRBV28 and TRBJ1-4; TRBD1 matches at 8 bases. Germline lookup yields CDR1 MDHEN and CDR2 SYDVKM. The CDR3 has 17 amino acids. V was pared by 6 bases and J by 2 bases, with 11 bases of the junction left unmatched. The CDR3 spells CASRPLGTGVTNEKLFF. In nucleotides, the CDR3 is TGTGCCAGCAGACCCCTCGGGACAGGCGTGACTAATGAAAAACTGTTTTTT.

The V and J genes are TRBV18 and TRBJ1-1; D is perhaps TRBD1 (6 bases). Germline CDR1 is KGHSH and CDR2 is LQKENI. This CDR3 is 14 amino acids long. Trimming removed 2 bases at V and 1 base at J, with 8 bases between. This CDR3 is CASSPRGGNTEAFF. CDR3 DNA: TGTGCCAGCTCACCAAGGGGGGGGAACACTGAAGCTTTCTTT.

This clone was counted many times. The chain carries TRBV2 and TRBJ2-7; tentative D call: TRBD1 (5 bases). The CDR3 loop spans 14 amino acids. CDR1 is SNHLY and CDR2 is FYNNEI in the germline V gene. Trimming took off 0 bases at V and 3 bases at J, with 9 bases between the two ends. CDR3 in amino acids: CASSEAGRDYEQYF. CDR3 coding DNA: TGTGCCAGCAGTGAAGCGGGCAGGGACTACGAGCAGTACTTC.

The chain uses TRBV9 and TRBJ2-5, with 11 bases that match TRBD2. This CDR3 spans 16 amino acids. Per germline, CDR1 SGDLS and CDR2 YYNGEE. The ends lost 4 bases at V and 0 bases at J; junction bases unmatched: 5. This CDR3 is CASSSPGLADQETQYF. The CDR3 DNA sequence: TGTGCCAGCAGCTCTCCGGGACTAGCGGACCAAGAGACCCAGTACTTC.

In DNA, the CDR3 is TGTGCCAGCAGCACGACAGGGGATCCCTCCTACGAGCAGTACTTC. Translating it yields CASSTTGDPSYEQYF. The chain employs TRBV9 and TRBJ2-7; TRBD1 matches 8 bases. Unmatched junction bases numbered 6, after V lost 4 bases and J lost 0 bases. CDR3 length: 15 residues. The germline V gene encodes CDR1 SGDLS and CDR2 YYNGEE.

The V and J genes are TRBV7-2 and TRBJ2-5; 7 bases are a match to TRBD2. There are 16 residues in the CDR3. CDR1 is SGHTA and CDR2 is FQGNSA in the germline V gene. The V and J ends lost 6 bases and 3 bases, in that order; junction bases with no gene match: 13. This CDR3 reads CASSQTGLWGEETQYF. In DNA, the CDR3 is TGTGCCAGCAGTCAGACGGGACTATGGGGGGAAGAGACCCAGTACTTC.

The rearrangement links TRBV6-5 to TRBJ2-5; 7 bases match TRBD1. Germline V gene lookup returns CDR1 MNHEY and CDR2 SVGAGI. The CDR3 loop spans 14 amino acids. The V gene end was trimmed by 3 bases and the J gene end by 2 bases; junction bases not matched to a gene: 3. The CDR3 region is CASSYRTGQETQYF. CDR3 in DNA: TGTGCCAGCAGTTATCGGACAGGACAAGAGACCCAGTACTTC.

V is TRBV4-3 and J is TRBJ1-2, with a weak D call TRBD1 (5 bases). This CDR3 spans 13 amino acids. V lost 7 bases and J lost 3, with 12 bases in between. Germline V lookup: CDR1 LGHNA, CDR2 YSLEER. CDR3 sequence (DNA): TGCGCCAGCAACCGCTGGGGGGACTATGGCTACACCTTC. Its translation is CASNRWGDYGYTF.

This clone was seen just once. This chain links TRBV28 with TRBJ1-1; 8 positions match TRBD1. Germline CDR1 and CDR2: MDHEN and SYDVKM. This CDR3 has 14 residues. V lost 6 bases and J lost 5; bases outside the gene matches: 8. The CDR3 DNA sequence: TGTGCCAGCAGCCAATTACAGGGGGTTACTGAAGCTTTCTTT. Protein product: CASSQLQGVTEAFF.

DNA for the CDR3: TGCGCCAGCAGCCCGCTAGGGGTTAGCACAGATACGCAGTATTTT. Residues: CASSPLGVSTDTQYF. The chain employs TRBV4-1 and TRBJ2-3; possibly TRBD1 for D (5 bases). This CDR3 is 15 amino acids long. Deletions cut 4 bases from V and 0 bases from J, with 11 bases between. Germline CDR1 MGHRA, CDR2 YSYEKL.

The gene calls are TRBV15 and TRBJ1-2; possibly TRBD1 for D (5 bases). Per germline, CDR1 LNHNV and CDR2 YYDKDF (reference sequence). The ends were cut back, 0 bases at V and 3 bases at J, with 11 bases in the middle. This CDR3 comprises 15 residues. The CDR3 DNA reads TGTGCCACCAGCAGAGATTTAGACAGTTACTATGGCTACACCTTC. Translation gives CATSRDLDSYYGYTF.

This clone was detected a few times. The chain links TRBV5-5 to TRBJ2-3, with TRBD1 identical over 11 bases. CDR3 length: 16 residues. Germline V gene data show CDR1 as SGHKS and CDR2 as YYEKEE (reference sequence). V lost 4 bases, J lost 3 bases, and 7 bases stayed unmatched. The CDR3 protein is CASSPRTGGGTDTQYF. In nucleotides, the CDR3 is TGTGCCAGCAGCCCACGGACAGGGGGCGGGACAGATACGCAGTATTTT.

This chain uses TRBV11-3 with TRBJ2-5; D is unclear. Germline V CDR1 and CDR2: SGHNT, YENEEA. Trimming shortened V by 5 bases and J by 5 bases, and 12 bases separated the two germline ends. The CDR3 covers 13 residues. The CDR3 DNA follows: TGTGCCAGCAGCCCCCAACGGCGGGAGACCCAGTACTTC. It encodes CASSPQRRETQYF. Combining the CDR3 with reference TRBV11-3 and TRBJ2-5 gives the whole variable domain EAGVVQSPRYKIIEKKQPVAFWCNPISGHNTLYWYLQNLGQGPELLIRYENEEAVDDSQLPKDRFSAERLKGVDSTLKIQPAELGDSAVYLCASSPQRRETQYFGPGTRLLVL.

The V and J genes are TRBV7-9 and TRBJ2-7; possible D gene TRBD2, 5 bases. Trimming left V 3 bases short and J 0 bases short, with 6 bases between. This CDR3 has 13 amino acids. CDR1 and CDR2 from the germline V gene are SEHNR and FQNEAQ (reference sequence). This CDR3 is CASSFGVSYEQYF. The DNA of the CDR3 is TGTGCCAGCAGCTTCGGGGTCTCCTACGAGCAGTACTTC. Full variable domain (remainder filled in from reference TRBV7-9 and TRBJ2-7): DTGVSQNPRHKITKRGQNVTFRCDPISEHNRLYWYRQTLGQGPEFLTYFQNEAQLEKSRLLSDRFSAERPKGSFSTLEIQRTEQGDSAMYLCASSFGVSYEQYFGPGTRLTVT.

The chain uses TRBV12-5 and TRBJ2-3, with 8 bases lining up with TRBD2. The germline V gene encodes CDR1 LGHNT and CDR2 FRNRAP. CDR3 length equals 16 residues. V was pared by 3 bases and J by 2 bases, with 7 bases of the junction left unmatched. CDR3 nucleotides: TGTGCTAGTGGTTTCCCCAGACTAGCGCTCACAGATACGCAGTATTTT. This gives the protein CASGFPRLALTDTQYF.

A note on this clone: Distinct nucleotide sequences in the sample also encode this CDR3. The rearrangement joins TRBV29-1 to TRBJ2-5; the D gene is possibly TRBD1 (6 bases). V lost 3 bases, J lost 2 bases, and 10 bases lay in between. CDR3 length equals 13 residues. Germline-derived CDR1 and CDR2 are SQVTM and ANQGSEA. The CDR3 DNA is TGCAGCGTTGATAGAGGACAGCAAGAGACCCAGTACTTC. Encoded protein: CSVDRGQQETQYF. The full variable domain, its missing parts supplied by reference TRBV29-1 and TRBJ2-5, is SAVISQKPSRDICQRGTSLTIQCQVDSQVTMMFWYRQQPGQSLTLIATANQGSEATYESGFVIDKFPISRPNLTFSTLTVSNMSPEDSSIYLCSVDRGQQETQYFGPGTRLLVL.

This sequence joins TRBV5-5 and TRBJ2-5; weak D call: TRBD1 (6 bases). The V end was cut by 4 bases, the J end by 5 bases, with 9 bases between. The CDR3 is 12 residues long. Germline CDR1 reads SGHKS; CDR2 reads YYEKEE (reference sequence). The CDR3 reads CASSRGTETQYF. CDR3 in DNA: TGTGCCAGCAGCAGGGGGACCGAGACCCAGTACTTC.

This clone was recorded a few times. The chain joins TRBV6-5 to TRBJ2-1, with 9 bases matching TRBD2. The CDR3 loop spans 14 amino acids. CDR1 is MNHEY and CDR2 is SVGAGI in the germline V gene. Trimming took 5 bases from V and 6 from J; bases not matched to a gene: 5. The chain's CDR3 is CASSRSGGSNEQFF. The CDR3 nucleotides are TGTGCCAGCAGTCGGAGCGGGGGGAGCAATGAGCAGTTCTTC.

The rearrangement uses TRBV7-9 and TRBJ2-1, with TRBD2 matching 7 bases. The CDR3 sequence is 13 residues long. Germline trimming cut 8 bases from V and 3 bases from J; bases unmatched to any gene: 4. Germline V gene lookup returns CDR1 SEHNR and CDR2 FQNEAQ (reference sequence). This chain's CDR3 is CASEGGSYNEQFF. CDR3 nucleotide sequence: TGTGCCAGCGAGGGCGGGAGCTACAATGAGCAGTTCTTC.

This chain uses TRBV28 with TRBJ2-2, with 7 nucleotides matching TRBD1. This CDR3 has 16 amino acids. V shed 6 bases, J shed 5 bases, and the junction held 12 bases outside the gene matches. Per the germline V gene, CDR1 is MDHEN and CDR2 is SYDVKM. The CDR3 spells CASSLRDRTWTGELFF. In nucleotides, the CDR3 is TGTGCCAGCAGCCTCCGGGACAGAACTTGGACCGGGGAGCTGTTTTTT.

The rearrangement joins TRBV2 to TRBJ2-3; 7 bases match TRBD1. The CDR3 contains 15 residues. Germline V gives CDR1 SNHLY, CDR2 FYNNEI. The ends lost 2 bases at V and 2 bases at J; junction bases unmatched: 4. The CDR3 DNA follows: TGTGCCAGCAGTGAAAGGGACAGCATCACAGATACGCAGTATTTT. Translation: CASSERDSITDTQYF.